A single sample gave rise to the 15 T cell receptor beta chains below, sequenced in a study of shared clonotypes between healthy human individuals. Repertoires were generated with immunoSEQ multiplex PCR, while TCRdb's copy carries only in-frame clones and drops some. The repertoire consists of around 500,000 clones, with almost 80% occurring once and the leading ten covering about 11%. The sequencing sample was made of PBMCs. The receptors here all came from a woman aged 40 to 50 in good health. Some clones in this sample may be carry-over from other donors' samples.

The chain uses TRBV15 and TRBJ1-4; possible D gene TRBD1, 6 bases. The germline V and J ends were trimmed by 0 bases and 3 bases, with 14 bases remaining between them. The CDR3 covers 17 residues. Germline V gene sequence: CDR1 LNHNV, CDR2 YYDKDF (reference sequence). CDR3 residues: CATSRDARTDSNEKLFF. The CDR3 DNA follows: TGTGCCACCAGCAGAGACGCCCGGACAGACTCTAATGAAAAACTGTTTTTT.

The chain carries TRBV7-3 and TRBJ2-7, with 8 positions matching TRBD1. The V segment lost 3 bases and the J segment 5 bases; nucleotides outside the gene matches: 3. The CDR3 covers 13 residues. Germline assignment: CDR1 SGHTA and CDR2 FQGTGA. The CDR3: CASSLDREHEQYF. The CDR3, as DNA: TGTGCCAGCAGCTTGGACAGGGAACACGAGCAGTACTTC.

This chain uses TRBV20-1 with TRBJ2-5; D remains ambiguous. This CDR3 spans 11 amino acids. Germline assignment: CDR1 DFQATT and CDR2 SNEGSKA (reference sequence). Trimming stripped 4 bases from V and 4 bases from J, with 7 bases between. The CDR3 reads CSAIHRETQYF. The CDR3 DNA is TGCAGTGCTATCCACCGAGAGACCCAGTACTTC.

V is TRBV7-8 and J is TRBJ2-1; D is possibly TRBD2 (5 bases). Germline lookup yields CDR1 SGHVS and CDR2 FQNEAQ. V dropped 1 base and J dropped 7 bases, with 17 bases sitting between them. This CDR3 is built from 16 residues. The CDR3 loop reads CASSLGELGLGNEQFF. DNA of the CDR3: TGTGCCAGCAGCTTAGGGGAATTAGGACTGGGGAATGAGCAGTTCTTC.

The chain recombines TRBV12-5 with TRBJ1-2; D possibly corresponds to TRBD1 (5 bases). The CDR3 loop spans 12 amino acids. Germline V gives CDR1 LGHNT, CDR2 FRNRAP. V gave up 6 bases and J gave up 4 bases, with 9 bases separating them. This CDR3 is CASGRDGYGYTF. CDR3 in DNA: TGTGCTAGTGGCCGGGACGGCTATGGCTACACCTTC.

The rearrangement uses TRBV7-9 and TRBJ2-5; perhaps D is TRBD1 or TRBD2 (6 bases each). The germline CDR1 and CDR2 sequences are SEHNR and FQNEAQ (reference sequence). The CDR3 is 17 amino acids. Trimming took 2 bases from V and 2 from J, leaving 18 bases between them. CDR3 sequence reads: CASSLFLTGGLQETQYF. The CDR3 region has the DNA TGTGCCAGCAGCTTATTTTTGACCGGGGGCCTTCAAGAGACCCAGTACTTC.

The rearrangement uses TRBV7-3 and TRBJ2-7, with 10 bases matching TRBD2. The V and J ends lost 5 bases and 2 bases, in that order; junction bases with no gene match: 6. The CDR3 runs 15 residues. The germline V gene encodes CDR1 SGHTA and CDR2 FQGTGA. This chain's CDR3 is CASSPLAGGAYEQYF. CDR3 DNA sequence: TGTGCCAGCAGCCCCTTAGCGGGAGGCGCCTACGAGCAGTACTTC.

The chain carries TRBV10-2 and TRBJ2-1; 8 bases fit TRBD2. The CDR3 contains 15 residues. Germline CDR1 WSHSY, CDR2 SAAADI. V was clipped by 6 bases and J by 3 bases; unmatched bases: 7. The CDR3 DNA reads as TGCGCCAGCAGGCTGACTAGCGAGATCTACAATGAGCAGTTCTTC. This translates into CASRLTSEIYNEQFF.

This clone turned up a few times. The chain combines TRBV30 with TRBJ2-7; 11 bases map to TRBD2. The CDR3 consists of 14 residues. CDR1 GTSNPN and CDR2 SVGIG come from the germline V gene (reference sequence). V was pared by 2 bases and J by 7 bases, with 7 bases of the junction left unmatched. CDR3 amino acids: CAWSTSGGLREQYF. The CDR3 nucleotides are TGTGCCTGGAGTACTAGCGGGGGACTACGGGAGCAGTACTTC. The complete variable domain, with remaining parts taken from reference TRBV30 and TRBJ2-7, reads SQTIHQWPATLVQPVGSPLSLECTVEGTSNPNLYWYRQAAGRGLQLLFYSVGIGQISSEVPQNLSASRPQDRQFILSSKKLLLSDSGFYLCAWSTSGGLREQYFGPGTRLTVT.

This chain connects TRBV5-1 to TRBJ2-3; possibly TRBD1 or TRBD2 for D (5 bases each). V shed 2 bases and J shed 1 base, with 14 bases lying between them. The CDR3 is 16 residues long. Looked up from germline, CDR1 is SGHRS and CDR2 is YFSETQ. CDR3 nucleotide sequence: TGCGCCAGCAGCTTCACCGGGACCGGAGGCACAGATACGCAGTATTTT. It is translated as CASSFTGTGGTDTQYF.

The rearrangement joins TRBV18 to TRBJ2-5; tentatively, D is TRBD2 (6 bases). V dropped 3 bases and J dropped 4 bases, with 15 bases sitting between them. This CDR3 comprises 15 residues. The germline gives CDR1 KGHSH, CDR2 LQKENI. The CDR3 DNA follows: TGTGCCAGCTCACCGGATGCGGAGGGTGGAGAGACCCAGTACTTC. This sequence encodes CASSPDAEGGETQYF.

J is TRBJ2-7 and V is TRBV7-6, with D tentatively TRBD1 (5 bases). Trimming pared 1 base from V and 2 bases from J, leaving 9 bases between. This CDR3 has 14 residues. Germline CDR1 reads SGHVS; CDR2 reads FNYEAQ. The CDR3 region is CASSLGAGPYEQYF. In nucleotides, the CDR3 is TGTGCCAGCAGCTTAGGGGCAGGGCCCTACGAGCAGTACTTC. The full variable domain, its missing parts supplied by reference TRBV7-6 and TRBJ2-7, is GAGVSQSPRYKVTKRGQDVALRCDPISGHVSLYWYRQALGQGPEFLTYFNYEAQQDKSGLPNDRFSAERPEGSISTLTIQRTEQRDSAMYRCASSLGAGPYEQYFGPGTRLTVT.

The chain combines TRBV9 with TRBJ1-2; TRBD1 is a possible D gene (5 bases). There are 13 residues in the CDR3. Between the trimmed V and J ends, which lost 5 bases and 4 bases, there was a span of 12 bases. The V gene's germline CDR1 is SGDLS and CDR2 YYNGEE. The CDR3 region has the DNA TGTGCCAGCAGATCGGACGGGGGCTATGGCTACACCTTC. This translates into CASRSDGGYGYTF. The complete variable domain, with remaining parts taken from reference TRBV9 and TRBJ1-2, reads DSGVTQTPKHLITATGQRVTLRCSPRSGDLSVYWYQQSLDQGLQFLIQYYNGEERAKGNILERFSAQQFPDLHSELNLSSLELGDSALYFCASRSDGGYGYTFGSGTRLTVV.

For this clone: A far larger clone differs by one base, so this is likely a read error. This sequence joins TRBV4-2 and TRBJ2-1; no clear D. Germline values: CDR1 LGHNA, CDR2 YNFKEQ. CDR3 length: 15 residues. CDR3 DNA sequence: TGTGCCAGCAGCCAAGAGGCGAGCTCCTACAATGGGCAGTTCTTC. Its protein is CASSQEASSYNGQFF.

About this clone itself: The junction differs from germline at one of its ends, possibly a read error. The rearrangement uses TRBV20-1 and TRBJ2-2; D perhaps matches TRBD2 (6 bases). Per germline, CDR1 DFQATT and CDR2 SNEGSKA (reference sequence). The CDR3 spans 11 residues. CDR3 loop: CSASHGGELLF. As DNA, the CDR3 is TGCAGTGCCTCGCACGGCGGGGAGCTGCTTTTT.